A selection of T cell receptor beta chains follows, all from one sample in a study of T cell changes during pregnancy in multiple sclerosis. Profiled with immunoSEQ multiplex PCR; TCRdb holds only in-frame clones, not every one. The table includes about 77,000 clones, about 93% detected once. Sequenced material: peripheral blood, taken after pregnancy. The receptors derive from a female donor in good health, enrolled as a control in a pregnancy study. CDR3s include the opening cysteine and the closing phenylalanine or tryptophan.

cdr3_length	j_call	v_call	cdr3_aa
14	TRBJ2-7	TRBV19	CASSIGGGSYEQYF
15	TRBJ2-1	TRBV11-2	CASSSSGGAGNEQFF
15	TRBJ2-7	TRBV27	CASRNKTGRTDEQYF
16	TRBJ2-6	TRBV2	CASSWTGSSGANVLTF
16	TRBJ1-5	TRBV6-6	CASSPGRGAGNQPQHF
14	TRBJ2-7	TRBV5-1	CASSFRDRAREQYF
15	TRBJ1-3	TRBV18	CASSVTGATGNTIYF
15	TRBJ1-2	TRBV18	CASSPGSRGSYGYTF
13	TRBJ2-3	TRBV7-8	CASSLRGQDTQYF
12	TRBJ1-2	TRBV28	CASSKRQYGYTF
16	TRBJ2-1	TRBV4-2	CASSQGGRGRDNEQFF
14	TRBJ2-7	TRBV29-1	CSGIDRGDSYEQYF
14	TRBJ2-5	TRBV25-1	CASSAPGGRETQYF
16	TRBJ2-5	TRBV19	CASSLVPGLVQETQYF
17	TRBJ2-7	TRBV5-5	CASSFGTSGRASYEQYF
15	TRBJ2-7	TRBV4-3	CASSQVADQRYEQYF
15	TRBJ2-7	TRBV4-2	CASSPGGGRGYEQYF
17	TRBJ2-7	TRBV4-1	CASSQEAPSGRSYEQYF
11	TRBJ2-7	TRBV29-1	CSVGRAYEQYF
16	TRBJ2-1	TRBV5-4	CASSPAGTSGLNEQFF
14	TRBJ2-2	TRBV5-1	CASSGDTLTGELFF
15	TRBJ1-4	TRBV5-1	CASSLGSGDSEKLFF
17	TRBJ2-1	TRBV5-5	CASSLSGGGAGYNEQFF
12	TRBJ2-7	TRBV30	CAWSRVVYEQYF
16	TRBJ1-2	TRBV7-2	CASSANPGQPFWGYTF
20	TRBJ1-4	TRBV28	CASSLGRRTGSRRHNEKLFF
13	TRBJ1-2	TRBV29-1	CSVAVQDNYGYTF
15	TRBJ1-6	TRBV5-4	CASSLPGQGGSPLHF
15	TRBJ2-7	TRBV4-2	CASSQGSIATYEQYF
18	TRBJ2-1	TRBV7-2	CASSQGLAAQRDSHEQFF
17	TRBJ2-3	TRBV9	CASSERGVWNFPDTQYF
13	TRBJ2-3	TRBV7-9	CASSRSGSDTQYF
14	TRBJ2-3	TRBV9	CASSGQGAKDTQYF
13	TRBJ2-1	TRBV7-3	CASSLIRANEQFF
18	TRBJ2-4	TRBV10-1	CASSDAVAGDLAKNIQYF
15	TRBJ2-1	TRBV5-1	CASSFSGANYNEQFF
13	TRBJ1-4	TRBV5-6	CASSPQEVGKLFF
15	TRBJ2-1	TRBV30	CAWSVRDRGYTEQFF
15	TRBJ2-3	TRBV6-4	CASSEGGGSTDTQYF
14	TRBJ2-2	TRBV6-5	CASTRERTTGELFF
16	TRBJ1-2	TRBV7-2	CASSFSGSQRLDGYTF
15	TRBJ1-6	TRBV2	CASITGRSYNSPLHF
15	TRBJ2-7	TRBV6-1	CASSEWGQGSYEQYF
13	TRBJ1-2	TRBV5-6	CASSEDRRLGYTF
15	TRBJ1-1	TRBV28	CASSWTVPMNTEAFF
16	TRBJ1-4	TRBV5-1	CASSLGTGGPNEKLFF
20	TRBJ2-1	TRBV12-5	CASGFWGGVRLAGDYNEQFF
13	TRBJ1-1	TRBV7-3	CASSVQGNTEAFF
15	TRBJ1-2	TRBV5-1	CASSSPGTVSEGYTF
15	TRBJ2-5	TRBV6-5	CASSYREVAIQTQYF
16	TRBJ2-1	TRBV5-1	CASSLAPGQTFIEQFF
15	TRBJ1-4	TRBV6-6	CASSYDGGSEEKLFF
14	TRBJ2-5	TRBV19	CASSAIGDAETQYF
11	TRBJ2-1	TRBV27	CATGSYGLQFF
16	TRBJ2-1	TRBV30	CAWSAYGGSRDNEQFF
15	TRBJ2-1	TRBV19	CASRRASSSYNEQFF
15	TRBJ1-5	TRBV30	CAWSPGRGGSQPQHF
16	TRBJ2-3	TRBV9	CASSFRDSGGSDTQYF
15	TRBJ1-1	TRBV7-8	CASSSTDRGSSEAFF
16	TRBJ2-5	TRBV21-1	CASSSVPSHKQETQYF